These 9 T cell receptor beta chains came from one sample sequenced in a study of cytomegalovirus exposure and HLA in healthy donors. Amplification used 60 Vbeta primers and 13 Jbeta primers. Profiling relied on immunoSEQ multiplex PCR, and the TCRdb table lists in-frame clones only, not all of them. Among roughly 84,000 clones listed, around 82% were seen once. The source material was PBMCs. The source is a man aged 50-60 years in good health and CMV-seronegative.

The chain links TRBV19 to TRBJ2-3; D is unclear. Trimming pared 4 bases from V and 1 base from J, leaving 6 bases between. CDR3 length: 13 residues. CDR1 LNHDA and CDR2 SQIVND come from the germline V gene (reference sequence). CDR3 protein: CASSTPGTDTQYF. Written as DNA, the CDR3 is TGTGCCAGTAGTACCCCGGGCACAGATACGCAGTATTTT.

V is TRBV10-3 and J is TRBJ1-4; TRBD1 matches 9 bases. V lost 6 bases, J lost 3 bases, and 5 bases stayed unmatched. The germline V gene encodes CDR1 ENHRY and CDR2 SYGVKD. CDR3 size: 15 residues. This chain's CDR3 is CAIRQQGAANEKLFF. Here the CDR3 DNA reads TGTGCCATCAGGCAACAGGGGGCGGCTAATGAAAAACTGTTTTTT.

The chain recombines TRBV6-5 with TRBJ2-2, with 11 bases aligning to TRBD2. J gave up 7 bases and V 0 bases, and 4 bases lay outside the gene matches. The germline V gene has CDR1 MNHEY and CDR2 SVGAGI. The CDR3 loop spans 16 amino acids. The CDR3 spells CASSYSSGGVSGELFF. CDR3 in DNA: TGTGCCAGCAGTTACTCTAGCGGGGGGGTCAGCGGGGAGCTGTTTTTT.

The rearrangement links TRBV28 to TRBJ1-5; 8 bases match TRBD1. Germline CDR1 MDHEN, CDR2 SYDVKM. V lost 5 bases, J lost 6 bases, and 3 bases stayed unmatched. The CDR3 loop spans 13 amino acids. Here the CDR3 DNA reads TGTGCCAGCAGTAACGGACAGGGTCAGCCCCAGCATTTT. Amino acids: CASSNGQGQPQHF. Looking up the rest from reference TRBV28 and TRBJ1-5 gives the full variable domain: DVKVTQSSRYLVKRTGEKVFLECVQDMDHENMFWYRQDPGLGLRLIYFSYDVKMKEKGDIPEGYSVSREKKERFSLILESASTNQTSMYLCASSNGQGQPQHFGDGTRLSIL.

The chain uses TRBV7-2 and TRBJ1-2; D is perhaps TRBD1 (5 bases). This CDR3 has 15 residues. The V and J ends lost 5 bases and 4 bases respectively, with 17 bases between them. Germline V gene sequence: CDR1 SGHTA, CDR2 FQGNSA. Here the CDR3 DNA reads TGTGCCAGCAGCCTGGGCGGGGCCGGGAGCTATGGCTACACCTTC. Its protein product is CASSLGGAGSYGYTF.

The rearrangement uses TRBV7-2 and TRBJ1-5; a possible D gene is TRBD1 (5 bases). V was clipped by 8 bases and J by 7 bases, with 18 bases between them. The length of the CDR3 is 14 residues. Germline loops: CDR1 SGHTA, CDR2 FQGNSA. DNA for the CDR3: TGTGCCAGCTCGAAAGGAGGGGTAATCCAGCCCCAGCATTTT. It codes for CASSKGGVIQPQHF.

J is TRBJ1-1 and V is TRBV5-6; 7 positions match TRBD1. Germline-derived CDR1 and CDR2 are SGHDT and YYEEEE. V lost 4 bases, J lost 5 bases, and 8 bases stayed unmatched. CDR3 size: 14 residues. The DNA for the CDR3 is TGTGCCAGCAGCAGAGAGACAGGGTTTACTGAAGCTTTCTTT. The encoded protein is CASSRETGFTEAFF.

The chain has TRBV7-3 and TRBJ2-1; TRBD2 matches at 10 bases. Germline V gene sequence: CDR1 SGHTA, CDR2 FQGTGA. V dropped 1 base and J dropped 1; count of bases not matched to a gene: 7. The CDR3 covers 18 residues. This CDR3 reads CASSLMSSGGASYNEQFF. The CDR3, as DNA: TGTGCCAGCAGCTTAATGAGCAGCGGGGGGGCTTCCTACAATGAGCAGTTCTTC.

Points on this clone: Mismatch with germline at one junction end may stem from a read error. Other nucleotide sequences in the sample specify the same CDR3. This sequence joins TRBV10-3 and TRBJ1-2; 9 nucleotides match TRBD1. The CDR3 extends over 16 amino acids. Germline V CDR1 and CDR2: ENHRY, SYGVKD. The CDR3 DNA reads TGTGCCATCAGTGAGTCGGGGACAGGGTATAACTACGGCTACACCTTC. Protein product: CAISESGTGYNYGYTF.